This record concerns one T cell receptor beta chain sequence. This entry comes from a study of blood T cell repertoires in COVID-19. For the study at large: Collection of acute and convalescent COVID-19 samples took place in the United States, Italy and Spain. Sample material is recorded as cDNA or gDNA derived from T cells, B-cell-depleted T cells, or PBMCs.

Sequencing was performed with immunoSEQ multiplex PCR; in TCRdb, only in-frame clones are kept and a portion is missing. The sample records a few hundred thousand clones, 70% to 90% being singletons. The CDR3 sequence is 17 residues long. Trimming at V came to 5 bases and at J to 4 bases, leaving 13 bases not matched to a gene. From germline, CDR1 is LNHDA and CDR2 SQIVND (reference sequence). V is TRBV19 and J is TRBJ1-3, with 8 bases lining up with TRBD1. The material sequenced was peripheral blood. The clonotype was recovered from a man younger than 30 with active or convalescent COVID-19. The CDR3 nucleotides are TGTGCCAGTAGTTCCCAGGACAGGGCTCTTTTCGGAAACACCATATATTTT. Translation gives CASSSQDRALFGNTIYF.